The 21 T cell receptor beta chains in this list originate from one sample, sequenced in a study of blood T cell repertoires in COVID-19. The data were produced by immunoSEQ multiplex PCR, yet TCRdb's version contains in-frame clones alone and is incomplete. This sample carries under 110,000 clones, more than 75% of them seen once, and the ten largest clones take around a tenth. The sample was peripheral blood. These receptors were collected from a woman aged 25 to 39 with acute or convalescent COVID-19.

The chain recombines TRBV18 with TRBJ1-5; the match to TRBD1 covers 9 bases. Germline V CDR1 and CDR2: KGHSH, LQKENI. V gave up 3 bases and J gave up 4 bases; unmatched junction bases: 7. CDR3 size: 16 residues. CDR3 sequence reads: CASSPRATGGNQPQHF. CDR3 DNA sequence: TGTGCCAGCTCACCCCGAGCGACAGGGGGGAATCAGCCCCAGCATTTT.

The rearrangement joins TRBV28 to TRBJ1-2, with TRBD1 matching 8 bases. The CDR3 length is 15 residues. Germline CDR1 reads MDHEN; CDR2 reads SYDVKM. V was pared by 3 bases and J by 4 bases, with 7 bases of the junction left unmatched. The CDR3 DNA follows: TGTGCCAGCAGTTTCCGGCAGGGGGCTAGCTATGGCTACACCTTC. Translated: CASSFRQGASYGYTF.

The chain uses TRBV6-1 and TRBJ2-4; TRBD1 is a possible D gene (6 bases). The V and J ends lost 3 bases and 1 base respectively, with 13 bases between them. Per germline, CDR1 MNHNS and CDR2 SASEGT. The CDR3 covers 16 residues. This chain's CDR3 is CASSDHRVLAKNIQYF. DNA of the CDR3: TGTGCCAGCAGTGACCACAGGGTCTTGGCCAAAAACATTCAGTACTTC.

The rearrangement links TRBV4-2 to TRBJ1-2, with 12 positions matching TRBD1. The germline gives CDR1 LGHNA, CDR2 YNFKEQ. The length of the CDR3 is 17 residues. With V trimmed by 0 bases and J by 5 bases, 7 bases remained unmatched. CDR3 in amino acids: CASSQDFGTGGAYGYTF. CDR3 in DNA: TGTGCCAGCAGCCAAGACTTCGGGACAGGGGGCGCGTATGGCTACACCTTC.

This sequence joins TRBV19 and TRBJ1-1; 12 positions agree with TRBD1. V was clipped by 7 bases and J by 5 bases; unmatched bases: 5. Germline V gene lookup returns CDR1 LNHDA and CDR2 SQIVND (reference sequence). The CDR3 runs 14 residues. CDR3 in amino acids: CASIPGQGATEAFF. The CDR3 bases are TGTGCCAGTATCCCGGGACAGGGGGCAACTGAAGCTTTCTTT.

The V call is TRBV15, the J call TRBJ1-2; possible D gene TRBD1, 5 bases. V was trimmed by 0 bases and J by 8 bases, leaving 22 bases between them. CDR1 is LNHNV and CDR2 is YYDKDF in the germline V gene (reference sequence). This CDR3 spans 17 amino acids. The CDR3 nucleotides are TGTGCCACCAGCAGAGATCTGGTAGGGGTTAGTGCGTGGGGCTACACCTTC. It codes for CATSRDLVGVSAWGYTF.

The chain is built from TRBV7-9 and TRBJ2-7; 8 bases are a match to TRBD1. The CDR3 has 14 amino acids. J gave up 1 base and V 5 bases, and 4 bases lay outside the gene matches. The germline V gene has CDR1 SEHNR and CDR2 FQNEAQ (reference sequence). The CDR3 loop is CASSIGTGSYEQYF. The CDR3 DNA sequence: TGTGCCAGCAGCATTGGGACAGGATCCTACGAGCAGTACTTC. Full variable domain (remainder filled in from reference TRBV7-9 and TRBJ2-7): DTGVSQNPRHKITKRGQNVTFRCDPISEHNRLYWYRQTLGQGPEFLTYFQNEAQLEKSRLLSDRFSAERPKGSFSTLEIQRTEQGDSAMYLCASSIGTGSYEQYFGPGTRLTVT.

The chain couples TRBV15 to TRBJ1-2, with D hard to call. There are 16 residues in the CDR3. V gave up 3 bases and J gave up 6 bases, with 20 bases separating them. Looked up from germline, CDR1 is LNHNV and CDR2 is YYDKDF (reference sequence). CDR3 residues: CATSRVGLVGGHGYTF. CDR3 nucleotides: TGTGCCACCAGCAGGGTGGGTCTAGTCGGAGGGCATGGCTACACCTTC.

The chain is built from TRBV3-1 (or the pseudogene TRBV3-2) and TRBJ1-4, with D unresolved. Germline loops: CDR1 LGHDT, CDR2 YNNKEL (reference sequence). Trimming took off 7 bases at V and 5 bases at J, with 8 bases between the two ends. The CDR3 runs 12 residues. This chain's CDR3 is CASNGPNEKLFF. CDR3 sequence (DNA): TGTGCCAGCAATGGCCCCAATGAAAAACTGTTTTTT.

The chain has TRBV28 and TRBJ2-7, with D possibly being TRBD2 (5 bases). The germline V gene has CDR1 MDHEN and CDR2 SYDVKM. The CDR3 length is 14 residues. V lost 4 bases, J lost 4 bases, and 14 bases lay in between. CDR3: CASSSPGNTYEQYF. The CDR3 DNA reads TGTGCCAGCAGTTCCCCGGGGAACACTTACGAGCAGTACTTC.

The rearrangement links TRBV5-6 to TRBJ1-5; no clear D gene. This CDR3 contains 13 residues. V was clipped by 0 bases and J by 10 bases, with 11 bases between them. The germline CDR1 and CDR2 sequences are SGHDT and YYEEEE. CDR3 sequence (DNA): TGTGCCAGCAGCTTGGGGCTGGTTAAACCCCAGCATTTT. Its protein is CASSLGLVKPQHF.

This chain joins TRBV7-9 and TRBJ2-1, with a possible D match to TRBD2 (5 bases). CDR3 length: 16 residues. CDR1 and CDR2 (germline): SEHNR, FQNEAQ (reference sequence). V dropped 7 bases and J dropped 5 bases, with 21 bases sitting between them. CDR3 in amino acids: CASTVRDLPRDNEQFF. In DNA form, the CDR3 reads TGTGCCAGCACCGTACGGGATCTACCCCGGGACAATGAGCAGTTCTTC.

This sequence joins TRBV28 and TRBJ1-3; D not certain. Per germline, CDR1 MDHEN and CDR2 SYDVKM. The CDR3 extends over 16 amino acids. V gave up 7 bases and J gave up 0 bases, with 16 bases separating them. The CDR3 loop reads CASIPTSSYSGNTIYF. DNA for the CDR3: TGTGCCAGCATCCCAACGTCCAGTTACTCTGGAAACACCATATATTTT.

This chain links TRBV6-5 with TRBJ1-1; the match to TRBD1 covers 7 bases. The germline V gene encodes CDR1 MNHEY and CDR2 SVGAGI. This CDR3 is 14 amino acids long. Unmatched junction bases numbered 7, after V lost 5 bases and J lost 4 bases. CDR3 loop: CASSPPPGGTEAFF. The CDR3 DNA sequence: TGTGCCAGCAGTCCCCCCCCAGGGGGCACTGAAGCTTTCTTT.

The rearrangement uses TRBV7-9 and TRBJ1-6; TRBD1 aligns across 8 bases. Looked up from germline, CDR1 is SEHNR and CDR2 is FQNEAQ (reference sequence). With 2 bases clipped from V and 0 bases from J, the junction kept 3 bases outside the gene matches. The CDR3 covers 17 residues. CDR3 nucleotides: TGTGCCAGCAGCTTAAACAGGGGGAGCTCCTATAATTCACCCCTCCACTTT. Encoded protein: CASSLNRGSSYNSPLHF.

This clone has only a few counts. This chain uses TRBV20-1 with TRBJ1-5; D is perhaps TRBD1 (6 bases). Germline V gives CDR1 DFQATT, CDR2 SNEGSKA (reference sequence). V shed 3 bases and J shed 6 bases, with 18 bases lying between them. CDR3 length: 15 residues. CDR3 DNA sequence: TGCAGTGCTAGTCCAGGGGCGGATTTGGGTCAGCCCCAGCATTTT. This translates into CSASPGADLGQPQHF.

This rearrangement joins TRBV7-2 to TRBJ2-2, with D tentatively TRBD1 (7 bases). V dropped 1 base and J dropped 0 bases, with 15 bases sitting between them. This CDR3 spans 18 amino acids. Germline loops: CDR1 SGHTA, CDR2 FQGNSA. The CDR3 reads CASSLVPQGGANTGELFF. The CDR3 nucleotides are TGTGCCAGCAGCTTAGTCCCCCAGGGGGGCGCGAACACCGGGGAGCTGTTTTTT.

V is TRBV28 and J is TRBJ2-7; D perhaps matches TRBD2 (6 bases). The CDR3 loop spans 14 amino acids. Germline-derived CDR1 and CDR2 are MDHEN and SYDVKM. V shed 6 bases and J shed 4 bases, with 16 bases lying between them. CDR3 loop: CASRDFGGTYEQYF. CDR3 nucleotide sequence: TGTGCCAGCAGGGACTTCGGGGGTACGTACGAGCAGTACTTC. Based on the CDR3 plus reference TRBV28 and TRBJ2-7, the full variable domain is DVKVTQSSRYLVKRTGEKVFLECVQDMDHENMFWYRQDPGLGLRLIYFSYDVKMKEKGDIPEGYSVSREKKERFSLILESASTNQTSMYLCASRDFGGTYEQYFGPGTRLTVT.

The rearrangement joins TRBV7-8 to TRBJ2-5; D unresolved. Germline CDR1 is SGHVS and CDR2 is FQNEAQ. The CDR3 consists of 11 residues. Trimming shortened V by 3 bases and J by 7 bases, and 6 bases separated the two germline ends. The CDR3 here is CASSFSWTQYF. CDR3 bases: TGTGCCAGCAGCTTTTCGTGGACCCAGTACTTC.

This rearrangement joins TRBV7-3 to TRBJ2-2, with TRBD2 matching 9 bases. Unmatched junction bases numbered 14, after V lost 2 bases and J lost 4 bases. The CDR3 totals 19 residues. CDR1 SGHTA and CDR2 FQGTGA come from the germline V gene. Written as DNA, the CDR3 is TGTGCCAGCAGCTTATTACCACCCCTTAGCGGGAGCCTCACCGGGGAGCTGTTTTTT. This encodes CASSLLPPLSGSLTGELFF.

The chain links TRBV7-6 to TRBJ2-1; 8 positions match TRBD1. Germline CDR1 and CDR2: SGHVS and FNYEAQ. V gave up 5 bases and J gave up 10 bases; unmatched junction bases: 16. This CDR3 is built from 16 residues. In DNA form, the CDR3 reads TGTGCCAGCAGCCCAGGGGGCGGGTCAATCCTTAGGGAGCAGTTCTTC. Translation: CASSPGGGSILREQFF.